The clone carrying this T cell receptor beta chain was seen only a few times. As yet, its antigen is unknown. The data stem from a study of blood T cells in healthy people across ages. Overall study: Every two T cells gave about one barcoded beta molecule via template switching. Study outcomes and limitations: As age increased, TCR beta diversity per million T cells fell in a roughly linear fashion. Long-lived donors carried more naive CD4+ cells and greater diversity than aged donors.

The CDR3 consists of 16 residues. The germline V gene encodes CDR1 DFQATT and CDR2 SNEGSKA (reference sequence). Trimming stripped 0 bases from V and 0 bases from J, with 11 bases between. Combining a sample-barcoded 5' primer with a J-beta primer mix, a second PCR ran for about 6 to 12 cycles. Each CDR3 protein gets one entry after TCRdb re-called the 5' RACE reads with MiXCR. Among some 700,000 distinct CDR3 sequences, roughly 20% were seen once, and the ten largest hold approximately 20%. Russia was home to the donors, healthy Caucasian individuals aged roughly 6 to 95. The sequence came from a man between 65 and 79 years old in good health. The sequenced material came from blood. This rearrangement joins TRBV20-1 to TRBJ1-4; no reliable D call. The CDR3 nucleotides are TGCAGTGCTAGAGATCGGGCAGTTACAACTAATGAAAAACTGTTTTTT. The encoded protein is CSARDRAVTTNEKLFF.